The present T cell receptor beta chain was sequenced within a study of regulatory T cells in long-lasting Graves disease. Study-wide findings and caveats: Between persistent patients, roughly 2,600 public clonotypes were shared, exceeding the 966 shared between new patients.

Germline V lookup: CDR1 MNHNS, CDR2 SASEGT. The CDR3 has 17 amino acids. V shed 6 bases and J 3 bases; nucleotides not matched to a gene: 7. For TCR beta, libraries came from iRepertoire HTBI primers and Arm-PCR of CDR3 regions. TCRdb redid the calling of the multiplex PCR reads with MiXCR, one entry per CDR3 protein. Counted here are some 440,000 distinct CDR3 sequences, under 25% occurring once; the ten biggest clones make up roughly 8%. This clonotype was observed a few times. Its antigen is not known. Time point in this sample: persistent/refractory GD, antithyroid drugs over 5 years with positive TRAb. Isolated PBMC RNA provided the starting material for the TCR library.

Source: peripheral blood mononuclear cells (PBMCs), taken when the disease was refractory, from a patient treated with antithyroid drugs. This clonotype was obtained from a female donor with Graves disease. The chain recombines TRBV6-1 with TRBJ2-2; 13 bases fit TRBD2. The CDR3 DNA sequence: TGTGCCAGCAGACCACTAGCGGGAGGGCTGGACACCGGGGAGCTGTTTTTT. Amino acid sequence: CASRPLAGGLDTGELFF.